This TCR beta chain was obtained from a study of blood T cells in healthy people across ages. Whole-study context: About one barcoded TCR beta cDNA was captured per two T cells. General study results and limits: In these data, TCR beta diversity tracked strongly with naive T cell percentage. The fall in TCR beta diversity per million T cells was roughly linear with age.

The second PCR ran about 6 to 12 cycles with a sample-barcoded 5' primer and J-beta primers. Each cDNA molecule, via a template-switch adaptor with 12 random nucleotides, was tagged. TCRdb called the 5' RACE reads again in MiXCR, with one record for every CDR3 protein. The table has roughly 860,000 distinct CDR3 sequences, around 62% seen once; the top ten hold about a quarter. The germline V and J ends were trimmed by 5 bases and 6 bases, with 20 bases remaining between them. The CDR3 loop spans 16 amino acids. Per the germline V gene, CDR1 is LGHNA and CDR2 is YSLEER. Points on this clonotype: What it binds is unknown.

The TCR comes from a man aged 25 to 40 in good health. The sequenced sample consisted of blood. The rearrangement links TRBV4-3 to TRBJ2-1, with D possibly matching TRBD2 (5 bases). The CDR3: CASSDLGTSQSNEQFF. CDR3 nucleotides: TGCGCCAGCAGCGATTTAGGTACTAGTCAAAGCAATGAGCAGTTCTTC.